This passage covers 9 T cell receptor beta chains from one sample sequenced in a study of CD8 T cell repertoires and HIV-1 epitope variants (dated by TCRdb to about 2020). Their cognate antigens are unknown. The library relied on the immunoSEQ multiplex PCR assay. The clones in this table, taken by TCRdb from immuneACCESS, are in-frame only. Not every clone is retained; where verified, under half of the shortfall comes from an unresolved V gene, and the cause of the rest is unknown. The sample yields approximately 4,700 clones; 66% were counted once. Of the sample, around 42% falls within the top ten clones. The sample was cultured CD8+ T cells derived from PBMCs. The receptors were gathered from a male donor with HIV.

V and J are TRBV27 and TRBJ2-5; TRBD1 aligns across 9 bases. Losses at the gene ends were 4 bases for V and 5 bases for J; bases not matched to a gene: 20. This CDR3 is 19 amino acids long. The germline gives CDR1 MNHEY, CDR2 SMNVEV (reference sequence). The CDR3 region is CASSSTTTTQGAKGETQYF. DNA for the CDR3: TGTGCCAGCAGTTCCACGACAACCACACAGGGGGCGAAGGGCGAGACCCAGTACTTC.

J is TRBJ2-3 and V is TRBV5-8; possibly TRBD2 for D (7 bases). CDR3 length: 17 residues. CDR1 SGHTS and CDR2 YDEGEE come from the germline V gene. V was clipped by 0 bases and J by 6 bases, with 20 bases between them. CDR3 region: CASSLASLGRGGDTQYF. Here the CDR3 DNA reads TGTGCCAGCAGCTTGGCCAGTTTAGGTAGGGGGGGTGATACGCAGTATTTT.

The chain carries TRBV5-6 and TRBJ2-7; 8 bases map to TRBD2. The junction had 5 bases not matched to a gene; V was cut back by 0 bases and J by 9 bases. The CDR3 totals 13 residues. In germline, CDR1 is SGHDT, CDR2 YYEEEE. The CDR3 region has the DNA TGTGCCAGCAGCTTGGGGCGGGGGGCCAGGCAGTACTTC. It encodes CASSLGRGARQYF.

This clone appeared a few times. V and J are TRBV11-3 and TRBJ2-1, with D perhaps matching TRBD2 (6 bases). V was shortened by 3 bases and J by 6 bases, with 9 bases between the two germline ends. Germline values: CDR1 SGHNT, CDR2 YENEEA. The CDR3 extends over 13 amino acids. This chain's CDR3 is CASSFEGGNEQFF. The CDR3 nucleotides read TGTGCCAGCAGCTTTGAGGGAGGCAATGAGCAGTTCTTC. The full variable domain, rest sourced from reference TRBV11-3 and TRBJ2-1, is EAGVVQSPRYKIIEKKQPVAFWCNPISGHNTLYWYLQNLGQGPELLIRYENEEAVDDSQLPKDRFSAERLKGVDSTLKIQPAELGDSAVYLCASSFEGGNEQFFGPGTRLTVL.

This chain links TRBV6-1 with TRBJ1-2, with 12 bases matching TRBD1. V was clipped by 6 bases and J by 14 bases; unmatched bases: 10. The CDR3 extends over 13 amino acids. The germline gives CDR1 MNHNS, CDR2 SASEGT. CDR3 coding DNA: TGTGCCAGCAGCGCCGGGACAGGGGGCGCCGAGACCTTC. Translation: CASSAGTGGAETF.

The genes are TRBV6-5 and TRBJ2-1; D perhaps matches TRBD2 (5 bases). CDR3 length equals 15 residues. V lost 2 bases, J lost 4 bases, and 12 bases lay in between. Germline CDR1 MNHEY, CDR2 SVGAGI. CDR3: CASSYVWETYNEQFF. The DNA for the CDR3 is TGTGCCAGCAGTTACGTCTGGGAGACTTACAATGAGCAGTTCTTC.

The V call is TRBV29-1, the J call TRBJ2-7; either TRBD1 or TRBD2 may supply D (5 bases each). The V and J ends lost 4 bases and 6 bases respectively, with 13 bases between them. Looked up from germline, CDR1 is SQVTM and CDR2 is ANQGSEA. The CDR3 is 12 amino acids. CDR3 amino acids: CSVGGALGEQYF. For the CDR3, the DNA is TGCAGCGTTGGAGGGGCCCTTGGCGAGCAGTACTTC.

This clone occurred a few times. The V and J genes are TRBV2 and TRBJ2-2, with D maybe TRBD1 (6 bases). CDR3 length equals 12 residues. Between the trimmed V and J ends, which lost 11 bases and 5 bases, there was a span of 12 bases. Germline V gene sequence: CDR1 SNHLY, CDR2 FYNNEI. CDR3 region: CAGQMQTGELFF. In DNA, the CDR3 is TGTGCCGGACAGATGCAGACCGGGGAGCTGTTTTTT.

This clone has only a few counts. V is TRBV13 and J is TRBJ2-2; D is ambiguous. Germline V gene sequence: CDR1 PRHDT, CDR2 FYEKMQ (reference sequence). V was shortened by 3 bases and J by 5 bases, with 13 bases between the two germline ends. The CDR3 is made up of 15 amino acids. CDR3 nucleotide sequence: TGTGCCAGCAGCTTTGTTCCGGCGCGGACCGGGGAGCTGTTTTTT. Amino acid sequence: CASSFVPARTGELFF.